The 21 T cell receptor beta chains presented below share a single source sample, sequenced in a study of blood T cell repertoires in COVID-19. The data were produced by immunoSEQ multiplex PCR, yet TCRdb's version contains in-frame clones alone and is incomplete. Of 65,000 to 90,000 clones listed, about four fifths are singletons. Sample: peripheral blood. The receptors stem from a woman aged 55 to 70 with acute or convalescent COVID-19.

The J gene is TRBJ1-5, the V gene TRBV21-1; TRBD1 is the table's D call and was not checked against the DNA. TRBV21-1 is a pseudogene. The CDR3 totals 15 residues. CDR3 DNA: TGTGTCTATTTTACAGGGGGAGGCAGCAATCAGCCCCAGCATTTT. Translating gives CVYFTGGGSNQPQHF.

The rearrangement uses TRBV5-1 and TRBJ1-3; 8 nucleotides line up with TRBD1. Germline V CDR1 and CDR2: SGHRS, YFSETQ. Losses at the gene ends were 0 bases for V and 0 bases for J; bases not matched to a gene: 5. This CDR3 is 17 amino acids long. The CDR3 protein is CASSLDRGVLSGNTIYF. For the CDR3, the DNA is TGCGCCAGCAGCTTGGACAGGGGGGTCCTCTCTGGAAACACCATATATTTT.

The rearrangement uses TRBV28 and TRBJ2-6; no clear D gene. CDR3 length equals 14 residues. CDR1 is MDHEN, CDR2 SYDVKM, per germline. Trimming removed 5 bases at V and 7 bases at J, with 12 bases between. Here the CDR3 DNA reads TGTGCCAGCAGTCTACCCGACATAGCCAACGTCCTGACTTTC. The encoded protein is CASSLPDIANVLTF. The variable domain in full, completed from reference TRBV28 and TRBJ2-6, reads DVKVTQSSRYLVKRTGEKVFLECVQDMDHENMFWYRQDPGLGLRLIYFSYDVKMKEKGDIPEGYSVSREKKERFSLILESASTNQTSMYLCASSLPDIANVLTFGAGSRLTVL.

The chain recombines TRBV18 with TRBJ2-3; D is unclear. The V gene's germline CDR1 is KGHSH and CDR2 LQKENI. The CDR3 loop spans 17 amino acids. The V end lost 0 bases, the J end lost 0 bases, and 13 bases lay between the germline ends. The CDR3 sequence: CASSPPLGSASTDTQYF. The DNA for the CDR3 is TGTGCCAGCTCACCACCGTTGGGCAGTGCTAGCACAGATACGCAGTATTTT.

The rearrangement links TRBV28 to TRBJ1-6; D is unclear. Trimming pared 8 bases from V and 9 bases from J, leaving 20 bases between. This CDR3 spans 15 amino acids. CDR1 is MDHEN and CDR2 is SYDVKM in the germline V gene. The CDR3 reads CASFNEGGNSSPLHF. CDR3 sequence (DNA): TGTGCCAGCTTCAATGAGGGCGGGAATTCTTCACCCCTCCACTTT.

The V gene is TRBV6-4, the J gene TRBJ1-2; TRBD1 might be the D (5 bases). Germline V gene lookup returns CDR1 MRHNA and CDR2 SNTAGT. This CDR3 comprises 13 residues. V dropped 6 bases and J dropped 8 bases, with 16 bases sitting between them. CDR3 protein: CASRPGPGEGYTF. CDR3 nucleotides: TGTGCCAGCAGACCGGGACCGGGGGAGGGCTACACCTTC.

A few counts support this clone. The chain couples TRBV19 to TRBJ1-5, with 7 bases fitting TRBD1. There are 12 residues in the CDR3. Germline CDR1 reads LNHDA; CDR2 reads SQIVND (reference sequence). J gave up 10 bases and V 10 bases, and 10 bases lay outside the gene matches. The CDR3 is CATGQERLPQHF. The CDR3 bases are TGTGCCACCGGACAGGAAAGGCTTCCCCAGCATTTT. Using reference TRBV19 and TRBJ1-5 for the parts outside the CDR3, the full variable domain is DGGITQSPKYLFRKEGQNVTLSCEQNLNHDAMYWYRQDPGQGLRLIYYSQIVNDFQKGDIAEGYSVSREKKESFPLTVTSAQKNPTAFYLCATGQERLPQHFGDGTRLSIL.

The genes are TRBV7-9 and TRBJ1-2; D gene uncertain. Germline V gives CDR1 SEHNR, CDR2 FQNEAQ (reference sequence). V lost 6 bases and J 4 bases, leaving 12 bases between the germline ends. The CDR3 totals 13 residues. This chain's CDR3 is CASSLDVVYGYTF. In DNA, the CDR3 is TGTGCCAGCAGTCTAGACGTGGTCTATGGCTACACCTTC.

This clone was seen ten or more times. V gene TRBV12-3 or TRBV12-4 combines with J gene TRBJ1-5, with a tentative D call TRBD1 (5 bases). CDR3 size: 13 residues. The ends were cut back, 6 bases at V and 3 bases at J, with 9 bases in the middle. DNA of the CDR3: TGTGCCAGCAGCCCGACAGTCAATCAGCCCCAGCATTTT. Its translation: CASSPTVNQPQHF.

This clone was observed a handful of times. The CDR3: CASSQDRLAGFHEQFF. The DNA for the CDR3 is TGTGCCAGCAGCCAAGATCGTCTAGCGGGATTTCATGAGCAGTTCTTC. V is TRBV14 and J is TRBJ2-1, with 9 positions matching TRBD2. This CDR3 has 16 amino acids. CDR1 and CDR2 (germline): SGHDN, FVKESK. Trimming took 0 bases from V and 8 from J; bases not matched to a gene: 8.

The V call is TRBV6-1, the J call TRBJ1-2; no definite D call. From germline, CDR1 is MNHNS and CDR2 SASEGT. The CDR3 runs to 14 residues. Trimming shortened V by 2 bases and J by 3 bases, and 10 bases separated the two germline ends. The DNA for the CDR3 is TGTGCCAGCAGTGAACGTGGGAGCTACTATGGCTACACCTTC. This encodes CASSERGSYYGYTF.

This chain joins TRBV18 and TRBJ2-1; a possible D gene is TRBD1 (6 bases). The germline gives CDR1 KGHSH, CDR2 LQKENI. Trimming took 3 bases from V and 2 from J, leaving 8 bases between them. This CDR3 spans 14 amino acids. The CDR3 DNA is TGTGCCAGCTCACCCGGACAGCCCTACAATGAGCAGTTCTTC. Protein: CASSPGQPYNEQFF.

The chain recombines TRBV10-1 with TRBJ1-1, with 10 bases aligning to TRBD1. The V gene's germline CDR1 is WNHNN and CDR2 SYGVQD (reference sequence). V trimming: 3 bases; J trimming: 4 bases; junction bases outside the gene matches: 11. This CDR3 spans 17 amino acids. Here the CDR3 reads CASSEPGTGVTFTEAFF. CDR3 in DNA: TGCGCCAGCAGTGAACCCGGGACAGGGGTGACGTTCACTGAAGCTTTCTTT.

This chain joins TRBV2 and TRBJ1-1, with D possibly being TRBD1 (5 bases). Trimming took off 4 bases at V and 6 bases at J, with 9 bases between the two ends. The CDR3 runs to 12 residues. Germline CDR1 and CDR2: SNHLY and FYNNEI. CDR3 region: CASSADRPEAFF. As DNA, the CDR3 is TGTGCCAGCAGTGCTGACAGACCTGAAGCTTTCTTT.

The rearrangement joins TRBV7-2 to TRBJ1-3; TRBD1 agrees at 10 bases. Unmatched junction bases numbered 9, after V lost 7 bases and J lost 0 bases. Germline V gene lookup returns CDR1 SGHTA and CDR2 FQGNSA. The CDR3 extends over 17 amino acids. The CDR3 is CASIGGTGDPSGNTIYF. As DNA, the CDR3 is TGTGCCAGCATCGGGGGGACAGGGGATCCCTCTGGAAACACCATATATTTT.

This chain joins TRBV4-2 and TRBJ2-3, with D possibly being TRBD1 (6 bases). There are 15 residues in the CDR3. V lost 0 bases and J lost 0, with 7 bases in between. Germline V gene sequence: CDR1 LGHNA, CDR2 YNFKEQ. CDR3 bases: TGTGCCAGCAGCCAAGACAGGGGAAGCACAGATACGCAGTATTTT. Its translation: CASSQDRGSTDTQYF.

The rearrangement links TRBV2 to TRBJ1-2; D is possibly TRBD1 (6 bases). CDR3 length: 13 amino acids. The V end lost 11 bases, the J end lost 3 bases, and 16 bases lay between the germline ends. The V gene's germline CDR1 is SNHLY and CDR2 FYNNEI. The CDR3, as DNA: TGTGCCGGCCTCCAGGGGTCAGACTATGGCTACACCTTC. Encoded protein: CAGLQGSDYGYTF.

The chain's CDR3 is CASSEQQGASGELFF. The DNA for the CDR3 is TGTGCCAGCAGTGAACAACAGGGGGCGTCCGGGGAGCTGTTTTTT. V is TRBV6-1 and J is TRBJ2-2, with 9 bases identical to TRBD1. CDR1 is MNHNS, CDR2 SASEGT, per germline. V gave up 2 bases and J gave up 6 bases; unmatched junction bases: 4. The CDR3 sequence is 15 residues long.

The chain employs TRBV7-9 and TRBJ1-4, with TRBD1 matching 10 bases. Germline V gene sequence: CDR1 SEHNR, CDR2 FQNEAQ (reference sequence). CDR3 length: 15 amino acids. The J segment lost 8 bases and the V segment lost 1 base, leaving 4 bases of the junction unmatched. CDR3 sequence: CASSLGQGAKEKLFF. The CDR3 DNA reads TGTGCCAGCAGCTTAGGACAGGGGGCGAAAGAAAAACTGTTTTTT.

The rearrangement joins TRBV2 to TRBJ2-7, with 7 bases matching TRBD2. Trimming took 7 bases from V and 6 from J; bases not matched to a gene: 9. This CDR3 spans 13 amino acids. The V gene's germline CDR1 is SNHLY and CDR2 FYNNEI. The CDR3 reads CASTWSGTGEQYF. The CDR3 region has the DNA TGTGCCAGCACCTGGAGCGGGACGGGCGAGCAGTACTTC.

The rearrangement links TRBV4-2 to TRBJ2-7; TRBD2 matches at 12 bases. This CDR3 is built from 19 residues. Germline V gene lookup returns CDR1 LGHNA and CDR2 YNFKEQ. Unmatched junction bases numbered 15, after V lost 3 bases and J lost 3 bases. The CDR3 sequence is CASSQAGTSGLISGYEQYF. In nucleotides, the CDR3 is TGTGCCAGCAGCCAGGCCGGGACTAGCGGGCTTATCAGCGGCTACGAGCAGTACTTC.